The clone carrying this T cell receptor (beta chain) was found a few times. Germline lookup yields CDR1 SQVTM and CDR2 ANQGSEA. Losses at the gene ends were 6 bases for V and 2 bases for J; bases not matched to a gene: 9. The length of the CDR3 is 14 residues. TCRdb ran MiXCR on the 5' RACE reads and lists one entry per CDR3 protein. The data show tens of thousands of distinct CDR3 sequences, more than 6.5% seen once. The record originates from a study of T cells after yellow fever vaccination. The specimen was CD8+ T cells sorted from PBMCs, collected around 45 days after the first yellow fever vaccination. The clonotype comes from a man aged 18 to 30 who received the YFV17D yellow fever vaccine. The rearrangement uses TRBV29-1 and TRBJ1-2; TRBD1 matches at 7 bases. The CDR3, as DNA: TGCAGCGTGCAGACAGGGTATTCCAACTATGGCTACACCTTC. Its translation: CSVQTGYSNYGYTF.